This TCR beta chain was obtained from a study of T cell responses to AZD1222 COVID-19 vaccine. The wider study: Pooling covered second doses at about 4 or about 12 weeks.

Study-level results: Along spike, vaccine-associated CD4 TCRs were found throughout, with dominance at 160-218 and 743-854.

In the case of this clone: The antigen remains undetermined.

Assay: immunoSEQ multiplex PCR; the TCRdb copy retains only in-frame clones and omits some. The sample includes 120,000 to 150,000 clones, around nine tenths seen only once; the top ten take approximately 4.8%. CDR3 length equals 15 residues. Germline assignment: CDR1 SNHLY and CDR2 FYNNEI. V was clipped by 4 bases and J by 8 bases, with 20 bases between them. The sequence was collected from an adult in good health. Source: peripheral blood, taken on day 0 of AZD1222 vaccination. The chain uses TRBV2 and TRBJ1-2; D gene unclear. CDR3: CASSGGWGEVEGYTF. CDR3 coding DNA: TGTGCCAGCAGTGGGGGATGGGGAGAGGTTGAGGGCTACACCTTC.